The clone carrying this T cell receptor beta chain was counted only a few times. The antigen is unknown. Deletions cut 3 bases from V and 6 bases from J, with 17 bases between. CDR1 is GTSNPN, CDR2 SVGIG, per germline (reference sequence). The CDR3 is 15 residues long. This record belongs to a study of identical twins. Via MiXCR, TCRdb re-called the 5' RACE reads, giving one row per CDR3 protein. The sample includes under 300,000 distinct CDR3 sequences, 6.5% to 9.5% seen only once; the top ten take about 3%. Broader study findings: Within beta out-of-frame sequences, the excess sharing observed between twins was weaker. Cross-sectional statistics underpinned the conclusions; the same donors were not followed.

Separately, the same data were catalogued under a study of yellow fever vaccine responses in identical twins. This second study says: The authors reported partly convergent, partly personalized vaccine responses in identical twins.

The chain links TRBV30 to TRBJ2-2, with D perhaps TRBD2 (5 bases). The receptor was isolated from a woman between 18 and 29 years old in good health. The sample consisted of CD8+ T cells sorted from blood. For the CDR3, the DNA is TGTGCCTGGAGGGGTGCTAGCTGGACTTCCGGGGAGCTGTTTTTT. This codes for CAWRGASWTSGELFF.